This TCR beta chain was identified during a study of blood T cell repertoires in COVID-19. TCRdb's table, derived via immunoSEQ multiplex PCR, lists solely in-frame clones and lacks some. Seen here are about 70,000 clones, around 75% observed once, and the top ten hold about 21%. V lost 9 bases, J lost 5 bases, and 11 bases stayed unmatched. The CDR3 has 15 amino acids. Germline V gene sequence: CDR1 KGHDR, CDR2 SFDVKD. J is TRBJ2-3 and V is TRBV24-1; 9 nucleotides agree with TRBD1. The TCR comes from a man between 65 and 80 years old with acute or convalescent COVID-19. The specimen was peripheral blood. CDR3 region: CATGSLGQGGDTQYF. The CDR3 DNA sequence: TGTGCCACCGGTTCCTTGGGACAGGGAGGAGATACGCAGTATTTT.